This T cell receptor beta chain was recorded in a study of T-cell reconstitution after alpha-beta-depleted transplantation in children. Findings of the study overall: Diversity of TCRbeta at day 60 was high in some patients, arising from surviving recipient T cells and thymic progenitors.

As concerns this clonotype: Its antigen is still unknown.

Using unique molecular identifiers, the investigators prepared the TCRbeta library. One entry per CDR3 protein results from TCRdb running MiXCR on the PCR reads. The sample records 700,000 to 950,000 distinct CDR3 sequences, roughly 15% being singletons. The CDR3 length is 14 residues. Germline-derived CDR1 and CDR2 are SQVTM and ANQGSEA. V shed 4 bases and J shed 5 bases, with 17 bases lying between them. This specimen consisted of PBMCs, mostly from graft donor cells, obtained 360 days after TCRalphabeta/CD19-depleted stem cell transplant. The chain uses TRBV29-1 and TRBJ1-2, with D maybe TRBD1 (5 bases). The clonotype comes from a male patient younger than 18 who had a stem cell transplant for acute lymphoblastic leukemia, so the T cells may come from the graft donor. The CDR3 nucleotides read TGCAGCGTTGCCGGGACGGCCGCAGGGTATGGCTACACCTTC. Encoded protein: CSVAGTAAGYGYTF. Based on the CDR3 plus reference TRBV29-1 and TRBJ1-2, the full variable domain is SAVISQKPSRDICQRGTSLTIQCQVDSQVTMMFWYRQQPGQSLTLIATANQGSEATYESGFVIDKFPISRPNLTFSTLTVSNMSPEDSSIYLCSVAGTAAGYGYTFGSGTRLTVV.